Reported below is one T cell receptor beta chain. The sample is drawn from a study of T cell responses to AZD1222 COVID-19 vaccine. Assay used: immunoSEQ multiplex PCR; TCRdb lists only in-frame clones, some missing. The sample yields about 150,000 clones, roughly nine tenths seen once. The ends were cut back, 3 bases at V and 10 bases at J, with 17 bases in the middle. This CDR3 is built from 14 residues. Per germline, CDR1 KGHDR and CDR2 SFDVKD. Combined were second doses at about 4 or about 12 weeks. This material consisted of peripheral blood, taken 28 days after the second AZD1222 dose. The V call is TRBV24-1, the J call TRBJ1-1, with D hard to call. This clonotype originated in an adult who received the AZD1222 COVID-19 vaccine. CDR3 sequence reads: CATSDRGEVFGAFF. The DNA for the CDR3 is TGTGCCACCAGTGATCGTGGGGAGGTCTTCGGAGCTTTCTTT.